These 27 T cell receptor beta chains share one sample of origin, sequenced in a study of immune evolution from preneoplasia to lung adenocarcinoma. Only in-frame clones appear in the TCRdb table, and some are missing; sequencing was by immunoSEQ multiplex PCR. The sample shows under 45,000 clones, under 80% of them seen only once. Sequenced sample: FFPE invasive lung adenocarcinoma tissue. The receptors come from a person in their sixties with lung adenocarcinoma.

The chain is built from TRBV7-8 and TRBJ1-3; D is perhaps TRBD1 (6 bases). The CDR3 runs to 15 residues. CDR1 is SGHVS and CDR2 is FQNEAQ in the germline V gene. Trimming cost V 5 bases and J 2 bases, with 13 bases left between them. CDR3 sequence: CASSLTGGTGNTIYF. The CDR3 DNA is TGTGCCAGCAGCCTGACAGGAGGAACTGGAAACACCATATATTTT.

The gene calls are TRBV30 and TRBJ2-7; D might be TRBD1 or TRBD2, each matching 6 bases. Per the germline V gene, CDR1 is GTSNPN and CDR2 is SVGIG (reference sequence). CDR3 size: 14 residues. V was shortened by 4 bases and J by 3 bases, with 16 bases between the two germline ends. The CDR3 loop reads CAWTKGGAIYEQYF. CDR3 in DNA: TGTGCCTGGACTAAGGGGGGAGCGATCTACGAGCAGTACTTC.

The chain's CDR3 is CASSSGQGREKLFF. CDR3 coding DNA: TGTGCCAGCAGTTCCGGACAGGGGCGAGAAAAACTGTTTTTT. The rearrangement joins TRBV28 to TRBJ1-4, with TRBD1 matching 9 bases. V was pared by 4 bases and J by 8 bases, with 5 bases of the junction left unmatched. CDR3 length: 14 residues. Germline values: CDR1 MDHEN, CDR2 SYDVKM.

The rearrangement uses TRBV11-2 and TRBJ2-1; either TRBD1 or TRBD2 may fit D (5 bases each). The CDR3 spans 15 residues. In germline, CDR1 is SGHAT, CDR2 FQNNGV. The ends were cut back, 2 bases at V and 7 bases at J, with 15 bases in the middle. CDR3 residues: CASSLSSGRGNEQFF. The CDR3, as DNA: TGTGCCAGCAGCTTATCAAGCGGAAGGGGTAATGAGCAGTTCTTC.

This sequence joins TRBV7-2 and TRBJ2-5; D is possibly TRBD2 (5 bases). The CDR3 has 14 amino acids. Germline-derived CDR1 and CDR2 are SGHTA and FQGNSA. Deletions cut 5 bases from V and 5 bases from J, with 15 bases between. The CDR3 protein is CASSRGPGMETQYF. CDR3 bases: TGTGCCAGCAGCCGAGGGCCGGGTATGGAGACCCAGTACTTC. Variable domain in full (rest from reference TRBV7-2 and TRBJ2-5): GAGVSQSPSNKVTEKGKDVELRCDPISGHTALYWYRQSLGQGLEFLIYFQGNSAPDKSGLPSDRFSAERTGGSVSTLTIQRTQQEDSAVYLCASSRGPGMETQYFGPGTRLLVL.

The CDR3 sequence: CASSTLPGALYEQYF. In DNA, the CDR3 is TGTGCCAGCAGTACTCTACCGGGAGCACTATACGAGCAGTACTTC. The genes are TRBV6-5 and TRBJ2-7, with D maybe TRBD2 (6 bases). Germline V gene data show CDR1 as MNHEY and CDR2 as SVGAGI. The CDR3 has 15 residues. The V end was cut by 5 bases, the J end by 4 bases, with 18 bases between.

The V call is TRBV10-1, the J call TRBJ2-3; 12 positions agree with TRBD2. V lost 3 bases and J lost 7; bases outside the gene matches: 5. This CDR3 contains 15 residues. The V gene's germline CDR1 is WNHNN and CDR2 SYGVQD (reference sequence). The chain's CDR3 is CASSETSGRSNTQYF. The CDR3 nucleotides read TGCGCCAGCAGTGAAACTAGCGGGAGGTCAAATACGCAGTATTTT.

The V call is TRBV7-6, the J call TRBJ1-1; D not resolved. The CDR3 contains 14 residues. Germline CDR1 reads SGHVS; CDR2 reads FNYEAQ. The ends were cut back, 4 bases at V and 4 bases at J, with 13 bases in the middle. The CDR3 DNA follows: TGTGCCAGCAGCTCTGCCCCCTCGGTCACTGAAGCTTTCTTT. Encoded protein: CASSSAPSVTEAFF.

The rearrangement joins TRBV7-9 to TRBJ1-1; maybe TRBD1 (5 bases). Trimming left V 1 base short and J 1 base short, with 7 bases between. The CDR3 extends over 14 amino acids. The germline gives CDR1 SEHNR, CDR2 FQNEAQ (reference sequence). The CDR3 DNA is TGTGCCAGCAGCTTAGGTCAGGGGAACACTGAAGCTTTCTTT. It specifies CASSLGQGNTEAFF.

This chain links TRBV28 with TRBJ1-1; 7 nucleotides match TRBD1. Trimming took 5 bases from V and 3 from J; bases not matched to a gene: 9. Germline lookup yields CDR1 MDHEN and CDR2 SYDVKM. The CDR3 contains 15 residues. CDR3: CASSPVARGDTEAFF. The CDR3 DNA reads TGTGCCAGCAGTCCAGTAGCCAGGGGGGACACTGAAGCTTTCTTT.

The chain combines TRBV9 with TRBJ2-1, with D hard to call. The germline gives CDR1 SGDLS, CDR2 YYNGEE. The ends were cut back, 0 bases at V and 4 bases at J, with 8 bases in the middle. The CDR3 length is 14 residues. CDR3 residues: CASSVGTRYNEQFF. The CDR3 nucleotides read TGTGCCAGCAGCGTAGGTACCCGGTACAATGAGCAGTTCTTC.

The gene calls are TRBV30 and TRBJ2-3; D is possibly TRBD2 (5 bases). Germline V gene lookup returns CDR1 GTSNPN and CDR2 SVGIG (reference sequence). CDR3 length: 14 residues. Trimming pared 0 bases from V and 1 base from J, leaving 8 bases between. The CDR3 spells CAWSVGLGTDTQYF. In DNA, the CDR3 is TGTGCCTGGAGTGTAGGACTTGGCACAGATACGCAGTATTTT.

The chain carries TRBV2 and TRBJ1-5; no clear D gene. The germline CDR1 and CDR2 sequences are SNHLY and FYNNEI. The germline V and J ends were trimmed by 0 bases and 4 bases, with 7 bases remaining between them. CDR3 length: 14 residues. CDR3 sequence reads: CASSEARRNQPQHF. The CDR3 coding sequence is TGTGCCAGCAGTGAAGCGCGGCGGAATCAGCCCCAGCATTTT.

This clone has a handful of counts. The chain joins TRBV19 to TRBJ1-1; 8 nucleotides line up with TRBD1. Germline CDR1 reads LNHDA; CDR2 reads SQIVND (reference sequence). The CDR3 spans 15 residues. V trimming: 3 bases; J trimming: 4 bases; junction bases outside the gene matches: 7. The CDR3 nucleotides are TGTGCCAGTAGTATTGCTCGGACAGGGTTCACTGAAGCTTTCTTT. Translating gives CASSIARTGFTEAFF.

Written as DNA, the CDR3 is TGCGCCAGCAGCTCCCGCTACATTACCTACGAGCAGTACTTC. Its translation: CASSSRYITYEQYF. The chain is built from TRBV4-1 and TRBJ2-7; D call uncertain. Between the trimmed V and J ends, which lost 5 bases and 2 bases, there was a span of 13 bases. CDR1 is MGHRA and CDR2 is YSYEKL in the germline V gene. The CDR3 is made up of 14 amino acids.

V is TRBV7-3 and J is TRBJ2-5, with 14 bases lining up with TRBD2. J gave up 2 bases and V 5 bases, and 10 bases lay outside the gene matches. This CDR3 contains 18 residues. Per the germline V gene, CDR1 is SGHTA and CDR2 is FQGTGA. The CDR3 sequence is CASSPRLAGGPAQETQYF. CDR3 DNA: TGTGCCAGCAGCCCCCGACTAGCGGGAGGGCCTGCTCAAGAGACCCAGTACTTC.

This clone was picked up a small number of times. The chain recombines TRBV5-1 with TRBJ1-4; D is ambiguous. The CDR3 is 14 amino acids. Germline-derived CDR1 and CDR2 are SGHRS and YFSETQ. Trimming took 0 bases from V and 1 from J, leaving 4 bases between them. The CDR3 DNA follows: TGCGCCAGCAGCTTGGCCGGAACTAATGAAAAACTGTTTTTT. Amino acid sequence: CASSLAGTNEKLFF.

This rearrangement joins TRBV9 to TRBJ2-1; D is perhaps TRBD1 or TRBD2 (6 bases each). This CDR3 has 13 amino acids. CDR1 and CDR2 (germline): SGDLS, YYNGEE. The V and J ends lost 5 bases and 9 bases respectively, with 15 bases between them. The chain's CDR3 is CASSHEQGGEQFF. Written as DNA, the CDR3 is TGTGCCAGCAGTCATGAACAGGGAGGTGAGCAGTTCTTC.

The chain recombines TRBV5-1 with TRBJ1-1; tentative D call: TRBD1 (6 bases). Germline loops: CDR1 SGHRS, CDR2 YFSETQ. Trimming removed 0 bases from V and 5 bases from J, with 11 bases in between. The CDR3 has 14 residues. CDR3 in DNA: TGCGCCAGCAGCTTGGAATCAGGGGTAACTGAAGCTTTCTTT. Translated: CASSLESGVTEAFF.

The CDR3 region is CASSLNRAVIARYNEQFF. The CDR3 nucleotides are TGCGCCAGCAGCTTGAACCGGGCCGTAATAGCCCGTTACAATGAGCAGTTCTTC. V and J are TRBV5-1 and TRBJ2-1; D unclear. The germline gives CDR1 SGHRS, CDR2 YFSETQ. V was pared by 1 base and J by 4 bases, with 21 bases between. CDR3 length equals 18 residues.

The chain couples TRBV6-1 to TRBJ2-7, with 9 bases lining up with TRBD1. Per germline, CDR1 MNHNS and CDR2 SASEGT. V was clipped by 4 bases and J by 7 bases; unmatched bases: 14. The CDR3 extends over 16 amino acids. This chain's CDR3 is CASSAGTGYRRGEQYF. As DNA, the CDR3 is TGTGCCAGCAGTGCCGGGACAGGGTACCGCCGTGGGGAGCAGTACTTC.

This clone was detected only a few times. This chain joins TRBV13 and TRBJ2-5, with D perhaps TRBD1 (6 bases). The CDR3 loop spans 16 amino acids. The V gene lost 0 bases and the J gene lost 3 bases, with 14 bases spanning the gap. The germline gives CDR1 PRHDT, CDR2 FYEKMQ (reference sequence). Here the CDR3 DNA reads TGTGCCAGCAGCTTAGGCTCGGGAACAGGGAAAGAGACCCAGTACTTC. Translated: CASSLGSGTGKETQYF.

This chain connects TRBV2 to TRBJ1-3; 7 bases are shared with TRBD1. There are 17 residues in the CDR3. Germline CDR1 is SNHLY and CDR2 is FYNNEI. J lost 0 bases, V lost 5 bases, and 10 bases had no gene match. The chain's CDR3 is CASSPGGGTVSGNTIYF. DNA for the CDR3: TGTGCCAGCAGTCCCGGGGGGGGGACAGTCTCTGGAAACACCATATATTTT. The full variable domain, with the rest looked up from reference TRBV2 and TRBJ1-3, is EPEVTQTPSHQVTQMGQEVILRCVPISNHLYFYWYRQILGQKVEFLVSFYNNEISEKSEIFDDQFSVERPDGSNFTLKIRSTKLEDSAMYFCASSPGGGTVSGNTIYFGEGSWLTVV.

This chain connects TRBV11-2 to TRBJ2-1; 10 bases line up with TRBD2. V was pared by 2 bases and J by 10 bases, with 14 bases of the junction left unmatched. Germline CDR1 reads SGHAT; CDR2 reads FQNNGV. The CDR3 totals 17 residues. This CDR3 is CASSLTVVASGSMEQFF. The CDR3 nucleotides read TGTGCCAGCAGCTTAACAGTAGTGGCTAGCGGGAGTATGGAGCAGTTCTTC.

The gene calls are TRBV4-1 and TRBJ1-2; tentative D call: TRBD1 (5 bases). In germline, CDR1 is MGHRA, CDR2 YSYEKL. The CDR3 length is 16 residues. V lost 4 bases and J lost 12, with 27 bases in between. CDR3 region: CASSRAGILYLRNHTF. Here the CDR3 DNA reads TGCGCCAGCAGCCGGGCAGGGATACTATACCTCCGAAATCACACCTTC.

This chain links TRBV15 with TRBJ2-2; weak D call: TRBD2 (6 bases). Germline CDR1 is LNHNV and CDR2 is YYDKDF (reference sequence). The V gene lost 1 base and the J gene lost 0 bases, with 9 bases spanning the gap. CDR3 size: 16 residues. The CDR3: CATSRGGESNTGELFF. The CDR3 DNA reads TGTGCCACCAGCAGAGGGGGGGAGTCGAACACCGGGGAGCTGTTTTTT.

This chain joins TRBV6-1 and TRBJ1-2; D is unresolved. Germline CDR1 reads MNHNS; CDR2 reads SASEGT. The length of the CDR3 is 13 residues. V was cut by 1 base and J by 4 bases, with 7 bases left in between. Written as DNA, the CDR3 is TGTGCCAGCAGTGAAGACCAAAGCTATGGCTACACCTTC. It encodes CASSEDQSYGYTF.